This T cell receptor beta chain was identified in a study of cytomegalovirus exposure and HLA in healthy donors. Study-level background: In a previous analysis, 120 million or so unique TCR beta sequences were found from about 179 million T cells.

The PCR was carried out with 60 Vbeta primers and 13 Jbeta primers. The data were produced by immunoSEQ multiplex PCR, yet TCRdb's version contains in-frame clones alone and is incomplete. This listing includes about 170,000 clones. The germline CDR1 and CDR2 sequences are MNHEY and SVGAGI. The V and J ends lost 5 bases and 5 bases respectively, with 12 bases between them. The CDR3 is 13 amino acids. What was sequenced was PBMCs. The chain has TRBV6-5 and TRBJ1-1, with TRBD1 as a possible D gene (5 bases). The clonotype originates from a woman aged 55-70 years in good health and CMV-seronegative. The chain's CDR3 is CASSLQRQTEAFF. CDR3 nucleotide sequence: TGTGCCAGCAGTCTCCAAAGACAGACTGAAGCTTTCTTT.